This T cell receptor (beta chain) was recovered during a study of a mutant IDH1 vaccine in newly diagnosed glioma. About the research overall: Visit V12 was scheduled at week 35 and visit V13 at week 47.

As to this clone: What it recognizes is unknown.

Broader study findings: Changes in the top peripheral T cell clonotypes seemingly had no bearing on pseudoprogression.

The CDR3 consists of 17 residues. Germline lookup yields CDR1 SGHTA and CDR2 FQGNSA. The junction had 14 bases not matched to a gene; V was cut back by 1 base and J by 7 bases. TCRdb keeps only in-frame clones here, not all; method: immunoSEQ multiplex PCR. The data show about 65,000 clones, about four fifths seen once. The time point was: week 35, safety follow-up. Every single dose of the vaccine, 300 ug of mutant IDH1 20-mer peptide, came with topical imiquimod. The rearrangement uses TRBV7-2 and TRBJ2-5, with TRBD1 matching 8 bases. Source: PBMCs, taken from a glioma patient whose treatment included an IDH1 peptide vaccine. The receptor was derived from a man between 35 and 55 years old with glioma. The CDR3 bases are TGTGCCAGCAGCTTAGAAACCGGGACAGGCAGGGGGAGGACCCAGTACTTC. It encodes CASSLETGTGRGRTQYF.